This T cell receptor (beta chain) was identified in a study of beta chain features in type 1 diabetes. On this clone: Its target is unknown.

TCRB transcripts that were expressed got sequenced, as all of the isolated RNA had been reverse transcribed. Produced via immunoSEQ multiplex PCR; TCRdb's table is partial and in-frame only. The data hold hundreds of thousands of clones, with about an eighth observed a single time. CDR1 is MNHNY and CDR2 is SVGAGI in the germline V gene (reference sequence). J lost 3 bases, V lost 7 bases, and 6 bases had no gene match. The CDR3 is made up of 15 amino acids. Broader study findings: Type 1 diabetes patients showed a moderate but significant shortening of TCRB CDR3s in all four CD4+ subsets.

This TCR was recovered from a man in his late teens or twenties with type 1 diabetes. Sequencing input: naive CD4+ T cells from blood. J is TRBJ1-5 and V is TRBV6-6; the match to TRBD1 covers 10 bases. The CDR3 coding sequence is TGTGCCAGCATTCCCGGGACAGGGGACAATCAGCCCCAGCATTTT. This sequence encodes CASIPGTGDNQPQHF.